The present T cell receptor beta chain was sequenced within a study of Tregs in tolerant kidney transplant recipients. The study's findings and limits: Activated donor B cell expansion appeared to reveal the most relevant donor-specific TCRbeta repertoire. In tolerant patients, donor-specific Tregs outgrew total Tregs, suggesting antigen-driven expansion.

V lost 8 bases and J lost 8, with 13 bases in between. The germline CDR1 and CDR2 sequences are SGHVS and FQNEAQ. CDR3 length: 13 residues. Generated by immunoSEQ multiplex PCR, the TCRdb table keeps only in-frame clones and is missing some. This sample lists 25,000 to 35,000 clones; its ten largest clones have roughly 7.5%. Regarding this clone: Antigen: not known. The CDR3 end is not reached by the read, which stops 3 residues before it; the germline J gene fills it in.

The rearrangement uses TRBV7-8 and TRBJ1-6; TRBD1 is a possible D gene (6 bases). Sample: CD8+ T cells from blood, taken before the transplant. The receptor's source is a human donor who received a combined kidney and bone marrow transplant. The sequenced CDR3 bases are TGTGCCAGCGGGGGCGATGGGCATTCACCC. This encodes CASGGDGHSP. The full-length CDR3 reads as CASGGDGHSPLHF.